The 2 T cell receptor beta chains below were found in one sample sequenced in a study of cytomegalovirus exposure and HLA in healthy donors. Primers: 60 Vbeta forward and 13 Jbeta reverse. Libraries were prepared by immunoSEQ multiplex PCR; TCRdb keeps only in-frame clonotypes and omits some of them. The repertoire holds more than 95,000 clones, with roughly three quarters as singletons. The sequenced sample consisted of PBMCs. The receptors shown here come from a man aged 25-45 years in good health and CMV-seronegative.

This chain connects TRBV4-1 to TRBJ2-2; the D gene is possibly TRBD2 (6 bases). Germline V gives CDR1 MGHRA, CDR2 YSYEKL. CDR3 length equals 15 residues. V gave up 4 bases and J gave up 7 bases, with 16 bases separating them. CDR3 amino acids: CASSPTGSGIGELFF. The CDR3 DNA is TGCGCCAGCAGCCCCACCGGGAGCGGTATCGGGGAGCTGTTTTTT.

The chain combines TRBV27 with TRBJ1-4; the D is unclear. Germline V gene sequence: CDR1 MNHEY, CDR2 SMNVEV (reference sequence). The CDR3 extends over 14 amino acids. With 2 bases removed from V and 8 bases from J, the gap between germline ends came to 12 bases. Here the CDR3 DNA reads TGTGCCAGCAGTTTACGGGGTGGTGGGGAAAAACTGTTTTTT. It translates to CASSLRGGGEKLFF.